This T cell receptor (beta chain) was documented in a study of T cells in Graves' hyperthyroidism and ophthalmopathy. Background on the study: It was at initial diagnosis, before any treatment, that peripheral blood was collected. Study conclusions and caveats: Ophthalmopathy was identified by the model a median about 6 months ahead of onset.

This clonotype was observed many times. Its antigen remains unknown. What was amplified from RNA transcripts were TCR beta CDR3 regions. Primed by the HTBI set, a first-round RT-PCR was run on the TCR CDR3. TCRdb called the multiplex PCR reads again in MiXCR, with one record for every CDR3 protein. This sample carries roughly 240,000 distinct CDR3 sequences, approximately 25% of them seen once, and the ten largest clones take about a third. Germline assignment: CDR1 LGHNA and CDR2 YNFKEQ. V lost 6 bases, J lost 6 bases, and 27 bases lay in between. This CDR3 has 17 residues. Lactation, pregnancy, other autoimmune disease or uncontrolled infection led to exclusion of patients. Clinical symptoms, serum thyroxine, TRAb, thyroid ultrasound and orbital computed tomography informed diagnoses.

Material for sequencing was blood. This sequence joins TRBV4-2 and TRBJ2-7; the D gene is possibly TRBD1 (8 bases). The clonotype comes from a woman in her 40s with Graves' ophthalmopathy. The CDR3 sequence is CASRDTGGAGLLSEQYF. The CDR3 DNA reads TGTGCCAGCAGAGACACAGGGGGAGCGGGACTACTCTCCGAGCAGTACTTC.